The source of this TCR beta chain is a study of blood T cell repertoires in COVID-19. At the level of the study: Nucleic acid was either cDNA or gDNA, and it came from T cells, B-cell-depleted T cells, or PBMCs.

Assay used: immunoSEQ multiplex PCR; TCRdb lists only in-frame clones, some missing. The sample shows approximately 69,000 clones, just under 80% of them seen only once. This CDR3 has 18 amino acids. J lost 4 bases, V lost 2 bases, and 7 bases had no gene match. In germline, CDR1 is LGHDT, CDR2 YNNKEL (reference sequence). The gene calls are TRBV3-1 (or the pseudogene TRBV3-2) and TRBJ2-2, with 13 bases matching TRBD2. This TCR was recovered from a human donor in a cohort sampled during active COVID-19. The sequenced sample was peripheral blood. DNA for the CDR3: TGTGCCAGCAGCCAACGGGGACTAGCGGGGTCGGGCACCGGGGAGCTGTTTTTT. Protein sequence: CASSQRGLAGSGTGELFF.